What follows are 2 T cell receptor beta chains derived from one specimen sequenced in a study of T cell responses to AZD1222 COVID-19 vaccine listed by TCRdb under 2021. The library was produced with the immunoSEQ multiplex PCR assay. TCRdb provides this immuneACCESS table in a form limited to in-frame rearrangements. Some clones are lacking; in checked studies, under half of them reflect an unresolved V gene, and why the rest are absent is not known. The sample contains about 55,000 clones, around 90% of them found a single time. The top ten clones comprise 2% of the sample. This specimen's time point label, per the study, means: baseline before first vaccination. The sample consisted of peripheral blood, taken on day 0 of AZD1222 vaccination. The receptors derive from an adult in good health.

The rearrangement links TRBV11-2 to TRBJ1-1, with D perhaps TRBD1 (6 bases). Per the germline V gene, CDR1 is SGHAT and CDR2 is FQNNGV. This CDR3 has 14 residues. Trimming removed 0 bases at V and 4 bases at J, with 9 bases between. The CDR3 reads CASSLEQGRTEAFF. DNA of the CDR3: TGTGCCAGCAGCTTAGAACAGGGCCGCACTGAAGCTTTCTTT.

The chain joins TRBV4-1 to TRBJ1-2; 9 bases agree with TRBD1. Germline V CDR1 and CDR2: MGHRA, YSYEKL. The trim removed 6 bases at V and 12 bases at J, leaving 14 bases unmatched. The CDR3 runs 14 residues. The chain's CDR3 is CASSHPGQGGGNTF. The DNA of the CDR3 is TGCGCCAGCAGTCACCCGGGACAGGGTGGAGGCAACACCTTC.